Listed below are T cell receptor beta chains from one sample, sequenced in a study of blood T cell repertoires in COVID-19. Method: immunoSEQ multiplex PCR; TCRdb's copy keeps in-frame clones and lacks some. Of about 240,000 clones in the sample, 88% are singletons; the top ten hold about 1%. The sequencing input was peripheral blood. All receptors come from a woman in her thirties or forties who had recovered from COVID-19. Both conserved end residues are part of each CDR3. D genes are given only for firm matches. For some rows the clone size is stated as once, few or many, or as a class when expanded; others skip it.

d_call clone_size j_call v_call cdr3_nt cdr3_aa
. few TRBJ1-2 TRBV9 TGTGCCAGCAGCGTAGGGCACTATGGCTACACCTTC CASSVGHYGYTF
. . TRBJ2-3 TRBV27 TGTGCCAGCACTGGGCGAAACACAGATACGCAGTATTTT CASTGRNTDTQYF
TRBD2 . TRBJ2-1 TRBV28 TGTGCCGCGGGGGAGTGGGATGAGCAGTTCTTC CAAGEWDEQFF
TRBD1 . TRBJ1-6 TRBV12-3/TRBV12-4 TGTGCCAGCAGTCCCATGACAGGGCCCCTCCACTTT CASSPMTGPLHF
. . TRBJ1-1 TRBV27 TGTGCCAGCAGTTTATGGGGCCCGGACACTGAAGCTTTCTTT CASSLWGPDTEAFF
TRBD1 . TRBJ2-2 TRBV19 TGTGCCACCACAGGACAGGGGGCCTCCGGGGAGCTGTTTTTT CATTGQGASGELFF
TRBD2 . TRBJ2-1 TRBV27 TGTGCCAGCAAGGGGCAAGGTGGGACGGAGGGGACTAGCGGATATGAGCAGTTCTTC CASKGQGGTEGTSGYEQFF
TRBD1 . TRBJ2-5 TRBV3-1/TRBV3-2 TGTGCCAGCAGCCAAAGAGGGCACACAGGGGGCGGAGAGACCCAGTACTTC CASSQRGHTGGGETQYF
. once TRBJ1-1 TRBV29-1 TGCAGCGTTGTGAGGCGGTTGAACACTGAAGCTTTCTTT CSVVRRLNTEAFF
TRBD2 . TRBJ2-7 TRBV30 TGTGCCTGGAGCCATTCTAGCGGGAGCCCCTACGAGCAGTACTTC CAWSHSSGSPYEQYF
TRBD1 once TRBJ2-7 TRBV14 TGTGCCAGCAGCCTCGCTACCGGGACAGGGGCTTACGAGCAGTACTTC CASSLATGTGAYEQYF
TRBD1 . TRBJ2-7 TRBV10-3 TGTGCCATCAGTGACGACAGGGGCTACGAGCAGTACTTC CAISDDRGYEQYF
. . TRBJ1-5 TRBV16 TGTGCCAGCAGCCAAGATAGAAGCAATCAGCCCCAGCATTTT CASSQDRSNQPQHF
. . TRBJ2-7 TRBV5-1 TGCGCCAGCAGCTTGCGCGACACCTACGAGCAGTACTTC CASSLRDTYEQYF
. . TRBJ2-3 TRBV14 TGTGCCAGCAGCCCCCGACAGGTTAGCACAGATACGCAGTATTTT CASSPRQVSTDTQYF
TRBD2 . TRBJ2-5 TRBV11-2 TGTGCCAGCAGCCAGGGACTAGGCGAGACCCAGTACTTC CASSQGLGETQYF
TRBD2 . TRBJ2-1 TRBV18 TGTGCCAGCTCACCGGGCCTACGCGGGACTAGCACCGGTGAGCAGTTCTTC CASSPGLRGTSTGEQFF
TRBD1 . TRBJ1-1 TRBV7-9 TGTGCCAGCAGCTTTGAATGGACAGGGCGTACTGAAGCTTTCTTT CASSFEWTGRTEAFF
. . TRBJ1-2 TRBV10-3 TGTGCCATCAGTGAGTCGACGGGGGGCGCCGGCACCTTC CAISESTGGAGTF
. . TRBJ2-3 TRBV12-5 TGTGCTAGTGGTTTGGTAGGGGCTGGGGATACGCAGTATTTT CASGLVGAGDTQYF
. . TRBJ1-2 TRBV18 TGTGCCAGCTCACCTTCGCCCCAGGGACTCGGCTACACCTTC CASSPSPQGLGYTF
TRBD2 . TRBJ2-1 TRBV9 TGTGCCAGCAGCGTAGTGGGCGGGAGTGTCGATGAGCAGTTCTTC CASSVVGGSVDEQFF
. . TRBJ1-5 TRBV28 TGTGCCAGCAGGTCCCCTAGCTATAGCAATCAGCCCCAGCATTTT CASRSPSYSNQPQHF
. . TRBJ2-3 TRBV6-1 TGTGCCAGCAGTGAAGGGGCAGGGGGGTACGGCACAGATACGCAGTATTTT CASSEGAGGYGTDTQYF
TRBD2 . TRBJ2-5 TRBV7-2 TGTGCCAGCAGCCCGGGACTAGCGGACCAAGAGACCCAGTACTTC CASSPGLADQETQYF
TRBD1 . TRBJ1-4 TRBV10-3 TGTGCCATCAGCGGGACAGGGCGAAATGAAAAACTGTTTTTT CAISGTGRNEKLFF
TRBD2 . TRBJ2-5 TRBV9 TGTGCCAGCAGCGTAGGATCCAGCGGGGTACAAGAGACCCAGTACTTC CASSVGSSGVQETQYF
TRBD2 . TRBJ2-1 TRBV29-1 TGCAGCGTTGAGGGAGGGCAGGCCTACAATGAGCAGTTCTTC CSVEGGQAYNEQFF
TRBD1 . TRBJ2-7 TRBV5-1 TGCGCCAGCAGCCCCGGACAGGGAGCCCACGAGCAGTACTTC CASSPGQGAHEQYF
. . TRBJ1-1 TRBV6-1 TGTGCCAGCAGTGAAGGGACACTGAACACTGAAGCTTTCTTT CASSEGTLNTEAFF
TRBD2 . TRBJ2-1 TRBV11-1 TGTGCCAGCAGCCCCGGGGTAGCGGGAATATCCAATGAGCAGTTCTTC CASSPGVAGISNEQFF
TRBD2 few TRBJ2-1 TRBV30 TGTGCCTGGACCCCACTAGCGCATAGCTCCTACAATGAGCAGTTCTTC CAWTPLAHSSYNEQFF